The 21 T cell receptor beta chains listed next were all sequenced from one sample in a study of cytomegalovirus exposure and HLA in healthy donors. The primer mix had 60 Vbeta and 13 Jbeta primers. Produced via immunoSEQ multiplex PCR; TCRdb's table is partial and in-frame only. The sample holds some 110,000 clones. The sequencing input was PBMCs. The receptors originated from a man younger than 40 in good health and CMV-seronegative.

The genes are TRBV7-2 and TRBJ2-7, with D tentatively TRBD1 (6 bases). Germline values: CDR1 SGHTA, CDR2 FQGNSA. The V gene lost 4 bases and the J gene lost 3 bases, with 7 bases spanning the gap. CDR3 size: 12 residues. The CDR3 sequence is CASSSGVYEQYF. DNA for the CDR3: TGTGCCAGCAGCTCAGGGGTCTACGAGCAGTACTTC.

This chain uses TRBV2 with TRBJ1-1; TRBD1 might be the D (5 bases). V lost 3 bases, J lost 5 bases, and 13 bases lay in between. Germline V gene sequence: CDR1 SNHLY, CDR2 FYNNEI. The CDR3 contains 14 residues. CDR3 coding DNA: TGTGCCAGCAGTGAGTGGCGGGGGGGGACTGAAGCTTTCTTT. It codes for CASSEWRGGTEAFF.

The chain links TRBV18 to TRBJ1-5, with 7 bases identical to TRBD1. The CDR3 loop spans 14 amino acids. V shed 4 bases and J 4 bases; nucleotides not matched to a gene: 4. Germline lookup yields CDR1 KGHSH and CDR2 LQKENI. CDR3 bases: TGTGCCAGCTCACTAGACAGGGTTAATCAGCCCCAGCATTTT. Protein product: CASSLDRVNQPQHF. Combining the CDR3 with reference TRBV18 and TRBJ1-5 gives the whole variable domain NAGVMQNPRHLVRRRGQEARLRCSPMKGHSHVYWYRQLPEEGLKFMVYLQKENIIDESGMPKERFSAEFPKEGPSILRIQQVVRGDSAAYFCASSLDRVNQPQHFGDGTRLSIL.

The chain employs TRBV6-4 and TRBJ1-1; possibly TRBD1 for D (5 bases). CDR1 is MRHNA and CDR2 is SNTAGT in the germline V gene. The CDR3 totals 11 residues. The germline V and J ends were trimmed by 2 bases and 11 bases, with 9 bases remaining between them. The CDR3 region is CASSDGRAAFF. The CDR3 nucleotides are TGTGCCAGCAGTGACGGCAGGGCGGCTTTCTTT.

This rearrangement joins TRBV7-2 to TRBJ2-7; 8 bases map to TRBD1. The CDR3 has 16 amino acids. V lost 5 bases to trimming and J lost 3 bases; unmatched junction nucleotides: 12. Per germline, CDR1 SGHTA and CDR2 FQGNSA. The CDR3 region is CASSVRTGNGFYEQYF. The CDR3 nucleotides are TGTGCCAGCAGCGTAAGGACAGGGAACGGTTTCTACGAGCAGTACTTC.

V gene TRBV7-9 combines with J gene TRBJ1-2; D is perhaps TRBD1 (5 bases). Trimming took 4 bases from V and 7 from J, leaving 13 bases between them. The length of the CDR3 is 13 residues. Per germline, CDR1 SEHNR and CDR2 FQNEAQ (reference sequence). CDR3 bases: TGTGCCAGCAGCTCGGGGGGGAGGACTGGCTACACCTTC. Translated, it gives CASSSGGRTGYTF.

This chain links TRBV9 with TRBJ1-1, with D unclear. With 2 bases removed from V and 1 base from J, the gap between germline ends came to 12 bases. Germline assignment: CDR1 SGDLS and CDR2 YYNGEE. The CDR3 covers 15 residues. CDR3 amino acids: CASSVGITKNTEAFF. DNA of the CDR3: TGTGCCAGCAGCGTCGGGATAACAAAGAACACTGAAGCTTTCTTT.

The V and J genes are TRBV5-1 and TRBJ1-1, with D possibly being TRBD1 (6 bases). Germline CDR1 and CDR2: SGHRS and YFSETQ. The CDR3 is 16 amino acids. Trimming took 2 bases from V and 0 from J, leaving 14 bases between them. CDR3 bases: TGCGCCAGCAGCTTCGACAGGAATACTATGAACACTGAAGCTTTCTTT. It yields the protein CASSFDRNTMNTEAFF.

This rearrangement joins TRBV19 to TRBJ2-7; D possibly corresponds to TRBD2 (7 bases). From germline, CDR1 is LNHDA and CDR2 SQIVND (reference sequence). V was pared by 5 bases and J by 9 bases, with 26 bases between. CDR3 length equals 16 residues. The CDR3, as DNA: TGTGCCAGTAGTGCCTTCGGGGGGACAAGTTCAACCGGGCAGTACTTC. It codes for CASSAFGGTSSTGQYF.

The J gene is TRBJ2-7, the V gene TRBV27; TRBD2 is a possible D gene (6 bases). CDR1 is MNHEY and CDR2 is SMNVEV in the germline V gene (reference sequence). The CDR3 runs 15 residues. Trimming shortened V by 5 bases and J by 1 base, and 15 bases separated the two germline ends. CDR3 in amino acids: CASSPSWDLSYEQYF. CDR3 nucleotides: TGTGCCAGCAGTCCGTCGTGGGACTTATCCTACGAGCAGTACTTC.

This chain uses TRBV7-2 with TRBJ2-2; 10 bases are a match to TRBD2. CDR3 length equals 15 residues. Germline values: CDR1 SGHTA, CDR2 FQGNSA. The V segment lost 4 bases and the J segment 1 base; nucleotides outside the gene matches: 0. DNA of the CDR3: TGTGCCAGCAGCTCTAGCGGGGGGAACACCGGGGAGCTGTTTTTT. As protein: CASSSSGGNTGELFF.

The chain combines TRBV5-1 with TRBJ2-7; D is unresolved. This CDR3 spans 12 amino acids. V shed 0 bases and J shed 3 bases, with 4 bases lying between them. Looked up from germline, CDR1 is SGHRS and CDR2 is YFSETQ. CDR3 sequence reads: CASSLDFYEQYF. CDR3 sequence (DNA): TGCGCCAGCAGCTTGGACTTCTACGAGCAGTACTTC. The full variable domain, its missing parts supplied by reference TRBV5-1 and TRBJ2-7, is KAGVTQTPRYLIKTRGQQVTLSCSPISGHRSVSWYQQTPGQGLQFLFEYFSETQRNKGNFPGRFSGRQFSNSRSEMNVSTLELGDSALYLCASSLDFYEQYFGPGTRLTVT.

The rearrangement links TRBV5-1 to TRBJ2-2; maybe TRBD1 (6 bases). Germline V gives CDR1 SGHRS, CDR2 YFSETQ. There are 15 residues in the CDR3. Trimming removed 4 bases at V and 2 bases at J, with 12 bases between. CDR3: CASSPQGSNTGELFF. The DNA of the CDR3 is TGCGCCAGCAGCCCACAGGGTTCCAACACCGGGGAGCTGTTTTTT. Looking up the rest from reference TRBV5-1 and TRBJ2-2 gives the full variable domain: KAGVTQTPRYLIKTRGQQVTLSCSPISGHRSVSWYQQTPGQGLQFLFEYFSETQRNKGNFPGRFSGRQFSNSRSEMNVSTLELGDSALYLCASSPQGSNTGELFFGEGSRLTVL.

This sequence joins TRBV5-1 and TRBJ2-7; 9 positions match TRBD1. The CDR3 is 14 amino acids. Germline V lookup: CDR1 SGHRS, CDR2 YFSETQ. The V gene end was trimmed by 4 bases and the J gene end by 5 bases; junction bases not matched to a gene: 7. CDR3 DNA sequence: TGCGCCAGCAGCCCTGGACAGGGGATCGACGAGCAGTACTTC. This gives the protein CASSPGQGIDEQYF.

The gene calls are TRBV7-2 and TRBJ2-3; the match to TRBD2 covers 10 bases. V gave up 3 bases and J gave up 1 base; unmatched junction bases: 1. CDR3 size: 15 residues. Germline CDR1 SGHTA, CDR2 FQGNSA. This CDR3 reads CASSFTSGGTDTQYF. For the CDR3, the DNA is TGTGCCAGCAGCTTCACTAGCGGGGGCACAGATACGCAGTATTTT.

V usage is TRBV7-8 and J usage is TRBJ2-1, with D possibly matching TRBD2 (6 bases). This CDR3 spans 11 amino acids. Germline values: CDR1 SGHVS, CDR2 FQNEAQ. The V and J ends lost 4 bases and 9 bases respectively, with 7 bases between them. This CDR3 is CASSSGVEQFF. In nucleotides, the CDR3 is TGTGCCAGCAGCTCGGGGGTTGAGCAGTTCTTC.

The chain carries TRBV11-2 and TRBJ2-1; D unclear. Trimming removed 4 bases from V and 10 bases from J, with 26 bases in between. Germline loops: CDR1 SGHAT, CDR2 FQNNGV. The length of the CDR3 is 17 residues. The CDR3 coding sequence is TGTGCCAGCAGCTCCTTTTTGGGCCCCATTCGGATCTGGGAGCAGTTCTTC. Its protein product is CASSSFLGPIRIWEQFF.

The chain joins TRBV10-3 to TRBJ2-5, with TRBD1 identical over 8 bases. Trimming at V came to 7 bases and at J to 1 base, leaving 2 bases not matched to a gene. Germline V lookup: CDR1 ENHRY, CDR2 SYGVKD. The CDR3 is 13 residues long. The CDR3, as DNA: TGTGCCATCAACGACAGGGGCCAAGAGACCCAGTACTTC. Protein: CAINDRGQETQYF.

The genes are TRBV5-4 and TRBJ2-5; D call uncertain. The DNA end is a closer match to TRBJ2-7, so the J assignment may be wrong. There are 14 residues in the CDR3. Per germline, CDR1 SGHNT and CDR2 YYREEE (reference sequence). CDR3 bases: TGTGCCAGCAGCTTACCGAATCCTCCCTACGAGCAGTACTTC. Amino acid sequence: CASSLPNPPYEQYF.

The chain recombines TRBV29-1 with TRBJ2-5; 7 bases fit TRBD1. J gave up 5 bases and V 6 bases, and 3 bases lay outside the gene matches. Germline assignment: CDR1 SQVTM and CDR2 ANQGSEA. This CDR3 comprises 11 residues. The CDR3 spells CSVIQGETQYF. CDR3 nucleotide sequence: TGCAGCGTGATACAGGGGGAGACCCAGTACTTC.

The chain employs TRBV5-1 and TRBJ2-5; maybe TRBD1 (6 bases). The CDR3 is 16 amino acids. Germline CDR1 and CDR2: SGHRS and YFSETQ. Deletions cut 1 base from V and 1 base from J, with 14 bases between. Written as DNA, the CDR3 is TGCGCCAGCAGCTTGTCCAGGGGCTTCAGCCAAGAGACCCAGTACTTC. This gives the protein CASSLSRGFSQETQYF.